Listed below are T cell receptor beta chains from one sample, sequenced in a study of blood T cell repertoires in COVID-19. Method: immunoSEQ multiplex PCR; TCRdb's copy keeps in-frame clones and lacks some. The sample includes some 200,000 clones, 86% of them seen just once. Sequenced: peripheral blood. All receptors come from a woman aged 45-65 years with acute or convalescent COVID-19. The CDR3 runs from the conserved cysteine through the conserved F or W. A D gene is named only where the DNA matches it firmly. The listing skips clone size in some rows; elsewhere it reads once, few, many or a size class.

v_call	j_call	d_call	clone_size	cdr3_nt	cdr3_aa
TRBV4-3	TRBJ2-1	TRBD2	.	TGCGCCAGCAGCCCGAGCGGGAGTTTGGATGAGCAGTTCTTC	CASSPSGSLDEQFF
TRBV4-3	TRBJ1-2	.	.	TGCGCCAGCAGCCAAGATCAACGACAGATGGATGGCTACACCTTC	CASSQDQRQMDGYTF
TRBV6-5	TRBJ1-2	.	.	TGTGCCAGCAGTTACATAACAGGGTCTAACTATGGCTACACCTTC	CASSYITGSNYGYTF
TRBV27	TRBJ2-1	TRBD2	.	TGTGCCAGCAGTTTAGCGGGGGGTTCCTACAATGAGCAGTTCTTC	CASSLAGGSYNEQFF
TRBV21-1	TRBJ1-3	.	.	TGTGCCAGCAGCACCAGACCAAAACCGAGGGGAAACACCATATATTTT	CASSTRPKPRGNTIYF
TRBV7-6	TRBJ2-6	TRBD1	.	TGTGCCAGCAGCCACGGACAGGAGAGCTCTGGGGCCAACGTCCTGACTTTC	CASSHGQESSGANVLTF
TRBV5-6	TRBJ2-3	TRBD2	.	TGTGCCAGCAGCTTGGGACTAGCGGGGGGGATGGCAGATACGCAGTATTTT	CASSLGLAGGMADTQYF
TRBV11-3	TRBJ2-1	.	.	TGTGCCAGCAGCTTAGGAACCCTCAGTGAGCAGTTCTTC	CASSLGTLSEQFF
TRBV6-5	TRBJ2-7	TRBD1	.	TGTGCCAGCAGTTACAGTGCAGGGGGTCTCGGGTACGAGCAGTACTTC	CASSYSAGGLGYEQYF
TRBV10-3	TRBJ1-5	.	.	TGTGCCATCGCGGGGGGAAGCAATCAGCCCCAGCATTTT	CAIAGGSNQPQHF
TRBV5-1	TRBJ2-5	TRBD1	.	TGCGCCAGCAGCTTGGCCAGGACAGGGGGCTGGGAGACCCAGTACTTC	CASSLARTGGWETQYF
TRBV24-1	TRBJ2-1	TRBD1	.	TGTGCCACCAGTGATTTGCGGGGCAGGGGGACGGGCGGCGAGCAGTTCTTC	CATSDLRGRGTGGEQFF
TRBV7-2	TRBJ2-7	TRBD1	.	TGTGCCAGCAGCTTAGGTGGACAGGGGGCCTACGAGCAGTACTTC	CASSLGGQGAYEQYF
TRBV5-1	TRBJ2-3	TRBD2	.	TGCGCCAGCAGCTCCACTAGCGGTAGCACAGATACGCAGTATTTT	CASSSTSGSTDTQYF
TRBV7-2	TRBJ2-1	TRBD2	.	TGTGCCAGTAAGCCGGGACTAGCGGGGTTCGGTGCCTACAATGAGCAGTTCTTC	CASKPGLAGFGAYNEQFF
TRBV7-9	TRBJ2-5	.	.	TGTGCCAGCAGCTCTCAAGAGACCCAGTACTTC	CASSSQETQYF
TRBV4-3	TRBJ2-7	.	once	TGCGCCAGCAGCCAAGATAGAAGCAGGGGCGAGCAGTACTTC	CASSQDRSRGEQYF
TRBV3-1/TRBV3-2	TRBJ2-3	TRBD2	.	TGTGCCAGCACCCGATTGGGGGGGAACACAGATACGCAGTATTTT	CASTRLGGNTDTQYF
TRBV9	TRBJ2-5	.	once	TGTGCCAGCAGCGTAGGAGTCGTGGAGACCCAGTACTTC	CASSVGVVETQYF
TRBV3-1/TRBV3-2	TRBJ2-7	TRBD2	.	TGTGCCAGCAGCCAAGTTAGCGGGAGGCGCACCTACGAGCAGTACTTC	CASSQVSGRRTYEQYF
TRBV3-1/TRBV3-2	TRBJ2-3	TRBD1	.	TGTGCCAGCAGCCAATACAGGGGGAATACGCAGTATTTT	CASSQYRGNTQYF
TRBV5-1	TRBJ1-5	TRBD1	few	TGCGCCAGCAGCTTGGAAGGGGGCGGGAATCAGCCCCAGCATTTT	CASSLEGGGNQPQHF
TRBV9	TRBJ2-1	TRBD2	.	TGTGCCAGCAGCCCAATTAGCGGGAGGGAGAACAATGAGCAGTTCTTC	CASSPISGRENNEQFF
TRBV6-5	TRBJ1-2	.	few	TGTGCCAGCAGTTACTCGTCGAGCGGGGGAGGCTATGGCTACACCTTC	CASSYSSSGGGYGYTF
TRBV6-2/TRBV6-3	TRBJ1-1	TRBD1	.	TGTGCCAGCAGTTTATACAGGGGAAGGGAAGCTTTCTTT	CASSLYRGREAFF
TRBV19	TRBJ1-1	TRBD1	.	TGTGCCAGTAGCAGGACAGGGGGCGCGAGCACTGAAGCTTTCTTT	CASSRTGGASTEAFF
TRBV19	TRBJ2-5	TRBD2	.	TGTGCCAGTAGTAAGGGGACTAGCGGGATTAACGGGGGGGAGACCCAGTACTTC	CASSKGTSGINGGETQYF
TRBV30	TRBJ2-3	TRBD2	once	TGTGCCTGGAGTGTACGGCTAGCGGGAGGGCCAGATACGCAGTATTTT	CAWSVRLAGGPDTQYF
TRBV6-5	TRBJ1-3	.	.	TGTGCCAGCACCACGAGGAGAAACGGAAACACCATATATTTT	CASTTRRNGNTIYF
TRBV11-2	TRBJ1-5	.	.	TGTGCCAGCAGCCAATGGGGCAGGCTGGACGCCAATCAGCCCCAGCATTTT	CASSQWGRLDANQPQHF
TRBV4-3	TRBJ2-3	TRBD2	.	TGCGCCAGCAGCCGCCAACTAGCGGATAGCACAGATACGCAGTATTTT	CASSRQLADSTDTQYF